What follows describes a single T cell receptor (beta chain). Primed by a sample-barcoded 5' primer and a J-beta primer mix, a second PCR proceeded for about 6 to 11 cycles. Each sample yielded at least 3 million CDR3-containing paired-end reads. From the 5' RACE reads, TCRdb called clonotypes with MiXCR, one entry per CDR3 protein. The sample consists of fewer than 800,000 distinct CDR3 sequences, more than 20% of them appearing once. The data were obtained in a study of blood T cells in healthy people across ages. V gave up 3 bases and J gave up 2 bases; unmatched junction bases: 17. This CDR3 has 20 residues. Germline V CDR1 and CDR2: MNHEY, SVGAGI.

The receptor's source is a man between 70 and 80 years old in good health. Sequencing was done on a sample of blood. The rearrangement uses TRBV6-5 and TRBJ2-3; 10 bases match TRBD2. The CDR3 nucleotides are TGTGCCAGCAGTTATTCCCCACGAGCGGGAGGGCCAAGCGTCACAGATACGCAGTATTTT. Translated: CASSYSPRAGGPSVTDTQYF.